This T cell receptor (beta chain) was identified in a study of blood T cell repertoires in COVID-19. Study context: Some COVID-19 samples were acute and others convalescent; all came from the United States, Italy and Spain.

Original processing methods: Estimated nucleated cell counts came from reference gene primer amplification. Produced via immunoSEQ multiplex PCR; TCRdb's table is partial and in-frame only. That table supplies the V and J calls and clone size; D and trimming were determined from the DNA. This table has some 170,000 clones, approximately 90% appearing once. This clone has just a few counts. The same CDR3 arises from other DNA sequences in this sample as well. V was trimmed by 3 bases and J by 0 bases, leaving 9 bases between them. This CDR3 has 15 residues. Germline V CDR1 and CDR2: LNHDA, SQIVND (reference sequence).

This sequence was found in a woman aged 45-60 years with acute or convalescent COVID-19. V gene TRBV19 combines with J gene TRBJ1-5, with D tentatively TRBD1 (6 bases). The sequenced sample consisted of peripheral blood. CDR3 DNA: TGTGCCAGTAGTATGACAGGAGATAGCAATCAGCCCCAGCATTTT. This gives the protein CASSMTGDSNQPQHF.